These T cell receptor beta chains were read from a single sample in a study of cytomegalovirus exposure and HLA in healthy donors. Produced via immunoSEQ multiplex PCR; TCRdb's table is partial and in-frame only. The data hold about 170,000 clones, with over 75% observed a single time. Sequencing input: PBMCs. The source of these receptors is a male donor in good health and CMV-seronegative. Each CDR3 is given with its conserved first and last residue. Fields, in order: V gene, CDR3 length, D gene, clone size, J gene, CDR3 protein, CDR3 DNA. The D gene is left open where the match is weak. A row's size may be missing; if present it is once, few, many or a size class.

TRBV5-4	15	-	-	TRBJ2-3	CASSLDTPRTDTQYF	TGTGCCAGCAGCTTGGATACCCCCAGAACAGATACGCAGTATTTT
TRBV10-1	16	-	-	TRBJ2-2	CASSAGTASNTGELFF	TGCGCCAGCAGCGCGGGGACAGCCTCTAACACCGGGGAGCTGTTTTTT
TRBV7-9	15	-	-	TRBJ1-3	CASSLVAGSGNTIYF	TGTGCCAGCAGCTTAGTAGCGGGATCTGGAAACACCATATATTTT
TRBV9	15	-	-	TRBJ2-1	CASSATRTFYNEQFF	TGTGCCAGCAGCGCGACAAGGACTTTTTACAATGAGCAGTTCTTC
TRBV2	13	TRBD1	-	TRBJ1-1	CASSVQGASEAFF	TGTGCCAGCAGTGTACAGGGGGCTAGTGAAGCTTTCTTT
TRBV19	14	TRBD1	-	TRBJ1-6	CASSTQGVDSPLHF	TGTGCCAGTAGTACCCAGGGGGTGGATTCACCCCTCCACTTT
TRBV4-1	15	-	-	TRBJ2-2	CASSQARGDTGELFF	TGCGCCAGCAGCCAGGCCAGGGGGGACACCGGGGAGCTGTTTTTT
TRBV9	15	TRBD2	-	TRBJ2-2	CASSDQTSVTGELFF	TGTGCCAGCAGCGATCAGACTAGCGTCACCGGGGAGCTGTTTTTT
TRBV5-1	15	-	-	TRBJ1-5	CASRPGTGEGQPQHF	TGCGCCAGCAGACCCGGGACGGGAGAGGGTCAGCCCCAGCATTTT
TRBV6-5	16	TRBD1	-	TRBJ2-1	CASSYQVGTGVNEQFF	TGTGCCAGCAGTTACCAAGTCGGGACAGGGGTGAATGAGCAGTTCTTC
TRBV10-1	17	TRBD2	-	TRBJ2-1	CASRRELAGGSYNEQFF	TGCGCCAGCAGGAGGGAACTAGCGGGGGGCTCCTACAATGAGCAGTTCTTC
TRBV18	14	-	few	TRBJ2-7	CASSTSGLTYEQYF	TGTGCCAGCTCAACAAGCGGGTTAACCTACGAGCAGTACTTC
TRBV7-2	17	-	-	TRBJ1-3	CASSLVVGIESGNTIYF	TGTGCCAGCAGCTTAGTAGTTGGTATCGAATCTGGAAACACCATATATTTT
TRBV7-2	16	-	few	TRBJ2-7	CASSLDGGGLSYEQYF	TGTGCCAGCAGCTTAGATGGCGGGGGCCTCTCCTACGAGCAGTACTTC
TRBV5-6	16	TRBD2	-	TRBJ2-7	CASSSRGAGGSYEQYF	TGTGCCAGCAGCTCCAGAGGAGCGGGGGGGTCATACGAGCAGTACTTC
TRBV6-1	18	TRBD1	-	TRBJ1-4	CASSDDRGWSGTNEKLFF	TGTGCCAGCAGTGACGACAGGGGGTGGTCAGGAACTAATGAAAAACTGTTTTTT
TRBV19	12	-	-	TRBJ2-5	CASSSPGETQYF	TGTGCCAGTAGTTCCCCGGGGGAGACCCAGTACTTC
TRBV30	11	-	once	TRBJ2-7	CAWSVQVEQYF	TGTGCCTGGAGTGTACAGGTCGAGCAGTACTTC
TRBV9	16	TRBD1	-	TRBJ1-2	CASNNPLQGINYGYTF	TGTGCCAGCAATAATCCCCTACAGGGGATTAACTATGGCTACACCTTC
TRBV7-2	15	-	-	TRBJ1-5	CASSLVQGGNQPQHF	TGTGCCAGCAGCTTAGTTCAGGGTGGCAATCAGCCCCAGCATTTT
TRBV19	13	TRBD1	-	TRBJ1-4	CASATGGGEKLFF	TGTGCCAGCGCGACAGGGGGCGGGGAAAAACTGTTTTTT
TRBV7-2	14	-	-	TRBJ2-5	CASSPSVDQETQYF	TGTGCCAGCAGCCCCTCGGTCGACCAAGAGACCCAGTACTTC
TRBV7-8	15	-	once	TRBJ2-2	CATGGPGGNTGELFF	TGTGCCACCGGGGGCCCGGGGGGGAACACCGGGGAGCTGTTTTTT
TRBV20-1	11	-	-	TRBJ1-6	CSAQTGQPLHF	TGCAGTGCCCAGACAGGCCAACCCCTCCACTTT
TRBV6-1	14	-	-	TRBJ1-1	CASSASSGNTEAFF	TGTGCCAGCAGTGCCTCGTCGGGGAACACTGAAGCTTTCTTT
TRBV10-3	15	TRBD2	-	TRBJ2-7	CAISESAGGDYEQYF	TGTGCCATCAGTGAGTCGGCGGGGGGAGACTACGAGCAGTACTTC
TRBV7-2	14	TRBD1	-	TRBJ1-5	CASTLMTGGGPQHF	TGTGCCAGCACGCTGATGACAGGGGGGGGGCCCCAGCATTTT